Listed below are T cell receptor beta chains from one sample, sequenced in a study of CD8 T cells in ankylosing spondylitis. Using its own MiXCR run on the 5' RACE reads, TCRdb lists one record per CDR3 protein. The sample consists of about 270,000 distinct CDR3 sequences, 30% to 40% of them appearing once. Material: blood, either unsorted or a sorted T cell fraction (not recorded which). The receptor source for this set is a male donor with ankylosing spondylitis or in good health (not recorded which). The CDR3 runs from the conserved cysteine through the conserved F or W. The D gene is left open where the match is weak. Size values are once, few and many counts, or a class for expanded clones, and some rows have none.

D: NA
J: TRBJ1-3
size: NA
V: TRBV7-7
length: 14
DNA: TGTGCTAGCAGCGCCGACGATTCTGGAAACACCATATATTTT
CDR3: CASSADDSGNTIYF

D: TRBD2
J: TRBJ2-1
size: many
V: TRBV6-5
length: 15
DNA: TGTGCCAGCAGTTACGGGACTAGCGGGGGGACTGAGCAGTTCTTC
CDR3: CASSYGTSGGTEQFF

D: NA
J: TRBJ1-1
size: few
V: TRBV29-1
length: 13
DNA: TGCAGCGTTGTAGAACGGCCGAACACTGAAGCTTTCTTT
CDR3: CSVVERPNTEAFF

D: NA
J: TRBJ2-3
size: NA
V: TRBV7-2
length: 14
DNA: TGTGCCAGCAGCAGGACTCAGCTCACAGATACGCAGTATTTT
CDR3: CASSRTQLTDTQYF

D: TRBD1
J: TRBJ2-5
size: NA
V: TRBV28
length: 14
DNA: TGTGCCACCCTGGGACAGGGGAACCAAGAGACCCAGTACTTC
CDR3: CATLGQGNQETQYF

D: NA
J: TRBJ2-3
size: NA
V: TRBV20-1
length: 13
DNA: TGCAGTGCTAGTCATGGAGTCACGGATACGCAGTATTTT
CDR3: CSASHGVTDTQYF

D: NA
J: TRBJ2-5
size: NA
V: TRBV5-6
length: 14
DNA: TGTGCCAGCAGCTTGCGGGGGAGAAAAGAGACCCAGTACTTC
CDR3: CASSLRGRKETQYF

D: NA
J: TRBJ2-7
size: NA
V: TRBV29-1
length: 13
DNA: TGCAGCGTGACGGGGTTGTCTACCTACGAGCAGTACTTC
CDR3: CSVTGLSTYEQYF

D: NA
J: TRBJ2-3
size: NA
V: TRBV11-2
length: 14
DNA: TGTGCCAGCAGCTTAGAACTATACACAGATACGCAGTATTTT
CDR3: CASSLELYTDTQYF

D: NA
J: TRBJ2-7
size: few
V: TRBV20-1
length: 14
DNA: TGCAGTGCCGGGTATAGACTACCAACCTACGAGCAGTACTTC
CDR3: CSAGYRLPTYEQYF

D: NA
J: TRBJ2-3
size: NA
V: TRBV10-3
length: 16
DNA: TGTGCCATCAGTGAGTCCGTCACTAGCAGCACAGATACGCAGTATTTT
CDR3: CAISESVTSSTDTQYF

D: NA
J: TRBJ2-3
size: NA
V: TRBV7-2
length: 14
DNA: TGTGCCAGCAGCCCGGGTCTAAAATTAGATACGCAGTATTTT
CDR3: CASSPGLKLDTQYF

D: NA
J: TRBJ1-1
size: few
V: TRBV10-3
length: 16
DNA: TGTGCCATCAGTGAGTCCCGGGGCAGAAAGAACACTGAAGCTTTCTTT
CDR3: CAISESRGRKNTEAFF

D: NA
J: TRBJ2-5
size: NA
V: TRBV12-3/TRBV12-4
length: 12
DNA: TGTGCCAGCGGTAGCGTGGAAGAGACCCAGTACTTC
CDR3: CASGSVEETQYF

D: TRBD2
J: TRBJ2-2
size: NA
V: TRBV12-3/TRBV12-4
length: 17
DNA: TGTGCCAGCAGTTTATTTCGGGGGGGCCGGAGCACCGGGGAGCTGTTTTTT
CDR3: CASSLFRGGRSTGELFF

D: NA
J: TRBJ1-1
size: NA
V: TRBV5-6
length: 15
DNA: TGTGCCAGCAGCTTGGGCAGATACTTGATCACTGAAGCTTTCTTT
CDR3: CASSLGRYLITEAFF

D: NA
J: TRBJ1-5
size: NA
V: TRBV27
length: 14
DNA: TGTGCCAGCTCGTGGGGCTCCGATAATCAGCCCCAGCATTTT
CDR3: CASSWGSDNQPQHF

D: NA
J: TRBJ2-3
size: NA
V: TRBV20-1
length: 12
DNA: TGCAGTGCTAGAACTACGGTAGCTCCGCAGTATTTT
CDR3: CSARTTVAPQYF

D: TRBD1
J: TRBJ2-3
size: NA
V: TRBV4-1
length: 14
DNA: TGCGCCAGCAGCCAAAACGACAGGGAAGATACGCAGTATTTT
CDR3: CASSQNDREDTQYF

D: TRBD1
J: TRBJ1-1
size: few
V: TRBV20-1
length: 15
DNA: TGCAGTGCCAGAAACAGGGGAACTATGAACACTGAAGCTTTCTTT
CDR3: CSARNRGTMNTEAFF

D: TRBD1
J: TRBJ1-6
size: few
V: TRBV28
length: 15
DNA: TGTGCCAGCACCCCCGGCAGGGGGGGTAATTCACCCCTCCACTTT
CDR3: CASTPGRGGNSPLHF

D: TRBD1
J: TRBJ1-1
size: NA
V: TRBV12-3/TRBV12-4
length: 16
DNA: TGTGCCAGCAGTGAGCCCCCGACAGGGTGGAACACTGAAGCTTTCTTT
CDR3: CASSEPPTGWNTEAFF

D: NA
J: TRBJ1-1
size: NA
V: TRBV6-5
length: 15
DNA: TGTGCCAGCAGTAACTCCGGGCCCCGAGAGACTGAAGCTTTCTTT
CDR3: CASSNSGPRETEAFF

D: NA
J: TRBJ2-3
size: NA
V: TRBV7-3
length: 14
DNA: TGTGCCACCGACAACTTACTTGGCACAGATACGCAGTATTTT
CDR3: CATDNLLGTDTQYF

D: NA
J: TRBJ2-3
size: few
V: TRBV18
length: 16
DNA: TGTGCCAGCTCACCAACCGGCCTAAAGTTCACAGATACGCAGTATTTT
CDR3: CASSPTGLKFTDTQYF

D: NA
J: TRBJ2-4
size: few
V: TRBV20-1
length: 12
DNA: TGCAGTGCAGGAGATAACAAAAACATTCAGTACTTC
CDR3: CSAGDNKNIQYF

D: NA
J: TRBJ2-7
size: few
V: TRBV12-3/TRBV12-4
length: 12
DNA: TGTGCCAGCAGTTTTCGGCAGGCCGAGCAGTACTTC
CDR3: CASSFRQAEQYF

D: NA
J: TRBJ2-6
size: NA
V: TRBV19
length: 16
DNA: TGTGCCAGTATCCAACCTTCGGACGCGGGGGCCAACGTCCTGACTTTC
CDR3: CASIQPSDAGANVLTF